This T cell receptor (beta chain) came from a study of T cell changes during pregnancy in multiple sclerosis. The protocol was immunoSEQ multiplex PCR, while the TCRdb copy is restricted to in-frame clones and leaves out a portion. The sample yields 50,000 to 65,000 clones, approximately 93% seen once. The sample here was CD8+ T cells from peripheral blood mononuclear cells, taken in the second trimester of pregnancy. The clonotype originates from a female donor with multiple sclerosis, enrolled in a pregnancy study.

This chain's CDR3 is CASSARTSGPTGELFF. CDR3 sequence (DNA): TGCGCCAGCAGCGCACGGACTAGCGGCCCCACCGGGGAGCTGTTTTTT. The chain couples TRBV4-3 to TRBJ2-2, with 10 nucleotides matching TRBD2. This CDR3 spans 16 amino acids. Germline CDR1 reads LGHNA; CDR2 reads YSLEER. Unmatched junction bases numbered 7, after V lost 5 bases and J lost 4 bases.